The 15 T cell receptor beta chains below all came from one sample that was sequenced in a study of metastatic and nonmetastatic thyroid tumors. No patient had received any treatment before thyroid surgery. TCRdb re-clonotyped the PCR reads through MiXCR. The sample contains about 93,000 clones, around 7.8% of which appear only once. The specimen sequenced was blood. Receptors originate from a female donor with papillary thyroid cancer or a benign thyroid nodule (not recorded which). Some clones in this sample may be carry-over from other donors' samples.

The table lists this clone with many counts. The chain couples TRBV19 to TRBJ1-5, with a possible D match to TRBD1 (6 bases). The length of the CDR3 is 14 residues. The germline CDR1 and CDR2 sequences are LNHDA and SQIVND (reference sequence). V shed 2 bases and J shed 11 bases, with 16 bases lying between them. The CDR3 loop reads CASSISGAPGAQHF. The DNA of the CDR3 is TGTGCCAGTAGTATATCGGGGGCCCCCGGGGCCCAGCATTTT.

Many counts were recorded for this clone. In DNA form, the CDR3 reads TGTGCCAGCAGCCAAGATCCAGGTTTTTTAGGGGTTTATCGAGCTTTCTTT. Its translation is CASSQDPGFLGVYRAFF. The chain uses TRBV3-1 and TRBJ1-1; D might be TRBD1 (5 bases). Germline V lookup: CDR1 LGHDT, CDR2 YNNKEL (reference sequence). V gave up 0 bases and J gave up 10 bases, with 24 bases separating them. The CDR3 runs to 17 residues.

This clone was detected ten times or more. The CDR3 nucleotides read TGTGCCAGCAGGCCGGGACAGGCCCTCCAAGAGACCCAGTACTTC. As protein: CASRPGQALQETQYF. V and J are TRBV2 and TRBJ2-5; 8 nucleotides agree with TRBD1. The ends lost 6 bases at V and 1 base at J; junction bases unmatched: 7. Per the germline V gene, CDR1 is SNHLY and CDR2 is FYNNEI. The length of the CDR3 is 15 residues.

The gene calls are TRBV10-1 and TRBJ1-1, with TRBD1 matching over 10 bases. The V segment lost 1 base and the J segment 5 bases; nucleotides outside the gene matches: 4. The germline V gene encodes CDR1 WNHNN and CDR2 SYGVQD (reference sequence). The CDR3 loop spans 15 amino acids. Written as DNA, the CDR3 is TGCGCCAGCAGTGAGTTGACAGGGGGCTTGACTGAAGCTTTCTTT. Translation: CASSELTGGLTEAFF.

This clone has ten or more counts. The V gene is TRBV4-1, the J gene TRBJ1-4; 7 nucleotides agree with TRBD1. V lost 3 bases to trimming and J lost 3 bases; unmatched junction nucleotides: 4. The CDR3 runs 15 residues. Germline lookup yields CDR1 MGHRA and CDR2 YSYEKL. The CDR3 protein is CASSQPGTANEKLFF. The CDR3, as DNA: TGCGCCAGCAGCCAGCCCGGGACAGCTAATGAAAAACTGTTTTTT.

This clone showed up many times. V and J are TRBV19 and TRBJ2-2; 8 nucleotides align to TRBD1. The CDR3 sequence is 16 residues long. V dropped 8 bases and J dropped 5; count of bases not matched to a gene: 13. The germline V gene has CDR1 LNHDA and CDR2 SQIVND (reference sequence). CDR3 in amino acids: CASQGGQGARTGELFF. In nucleotides, the CDR3 is TGTGCCAGTCAGGGGGGTCAGGGGGCGAGGACCGGGGAGCTGTTTTTT.

There are many counts of this clone. Other DNA sequences from this sample encode an identical CDR3 as well. This sequence joins TRBV27 and TRBJ2-5; 12 bases are shared with TRBD1. With 0 bases clipped from V and 5 bases from J, the junction kept 7 bases outside the gene matches. The CDR3 totals 17 residues. The germline CDR1 and CDR2 sequences are MNHEY and SMNVEV (reference sequence). CDR3 residues: CASSLSGDRGRRETQYF. The CDR3 nucleotides are TGTGCCAGCAGTTTATCGGGGGACAGGGGGCGCCGGGAGACCCAGTACTTC.

This clone came up many times. This chain connects TRBV11-1 to TRBJ2-7, with TRBD1 matching over 11 bases. CDR1 SGHAT and CDR2 FQDESV come from the germline V gene (reference sequence). CDR3 length: 17 amino acids. V dropped 0 bases and J dropped 2; count of bases not matched to a gene: 6. CDR3 in amino acids: CASSLAPGQGVAYEQYF. CDR3 DNA sequence: TGTGCCAGCAGCTTAGCCCCGGGACAGGGGGTCGCCTACGAGCAGTACTTC. Full variable domain (missing parts from reference TRBV11-1 and TRBJ2-7): EAEVAQSPRYKITEKSQAVAFWCDPISGHATLYWYRQILGQGPELLVQFQDESVVDDSQLPKDRFSAERLKGVDSTLKIQPAELGDSAMYLCASSLAPGQGVAYEQYFGPGTRLTVT.

At least ten counts were recorded for this clone. The genes are TRBV11-2 and TRBJ2-7, with 10 bases matching TRBD2. The CDR3 has 15 amino acids. Unmatched junction bases numbered 10, after V lost 5 bases and J lost 6 bases. The germline V gene has CDR1 SGHAT and CDR2 FQNNGV. The CDR3 coding sequence is TGTGCCAGCAGCCTACGTACAGCGGGGGGGCTCGAGCAGTACTTC. Its translation: CASSLRTAGGLEQYF.

A remark on this clone: An end of the junction does not agree with germline; a read error may underlie this. The chain links TRBV14 to TRBJ2-3; 7 bases map to TRBD1. Germline V lookup: CDR1 SGHDN, CDR2 FVKESK. This CDR3 spans 13 amino acids. CDR3 amino acids: CASSGQVTDAQYF. CDR3 nucleotide sequence: TGTGCCAGCAGCGGACAGGTCACAGATGCGCAGTATTTT. The whole variable domain, remainder taken from reference TRBV14 and TRBJ2-3, is EAGVTQFPSHSVIEKGQTVTLRCDPISGHDNLYWYRRVMGKEIKFLLHFVKESKQDESGMPNNRFLAERTGGTYSTLKVQPAELEDSGVYFCASSGQVTDAQYFGPGTRLTVL.

This clone has at least ten counts. V gene TRBV7-7 combines with J gene TRBJ2-5, with TRBD2 identical over 9 bases. Germline V gene data show CDR1 as SSHAT and CDR2 as FNYEAQ (reference sequence). The V and J ends lost 5 bases and 4 bases, in that order; junction bases with no gene match: 11. The CDR3 loop spans 16 amino acids. The CDR3 protein is CASSPGGGAGRETQYF. In DNA, the CDR3 is TGTGCCAGCAGCCCAGGCGGGGGGGCCGGACGAGAGACCCAGTACTTC. The entire variable domain, with the rest obtained from reference TRBV7-7 and TRBJ2-5, is as follows: GAGVSQSPRYKVTKRGQDVTLRCDPISSHATLYWYQQALGQGPEFLTYFNYEAQPDKSGLPSDRFSAERPEGSISTLTIQRTEQRDSAMYRCASSPGGGAGRETQYFGPGTRLLVL.

This clone was detected many times. The J gene is TRBJ2-1, the V gene TRBV2, with TRBD1 matching 9 bases. The length of the CDR3 is 16 residues. Looked up from germline, CDR1 is SNHLY and CDR2 is FYNNEI. The V segment lost 4 bases and the J segment 1 base; nucleotides outside the gene matches: 5. The CDR3 here is CASSGGTGKSYNEQFF. Written as DNA, the CDR3 is TGTGCCAGCAGTGGAGGGACAGGGAAGTCCTACAATGAGCAGTTCTTC.

This clone has a count of ten or more. In DNA form, the CDR3 reads TGTGCCAGCAGTGAGGCTGGCGATCCCCTCCACTTT. Protein: CASSEAGDPLHF. The rearrangement joins TRBV6-1 to TRBJ1-6; the D is unclear. V was clipped by 3 bases and J by 13 bases, with 10 bases between them. The CDR3 totals 12 residues. CDR1 is MNHNS, CDR2 SASEGT, per germline.

This clone was recorded many times. The chain joins TRBV20-1 to TRBJ2-5, with 11 nucleotides matching TRBD2. The V gene end was trimmed by 5 bases and the J gene end by 1 base; junction bases not matched to a gene: 6. The CDR3 covers 15 residues. Per the germline V gene, CDR1 is DFQATT and CDR2 is SNEGSKA (reference sequence). CDR3 in DNA: TGCAGTGCTGTGGGACTAGCGGATTTCCAAGAGACCCAGTACTTC. Its protein is CSAVGLADFQETQYF.

The table lists this clone with many counts. The chain links TRBV6-1 to TRBJ1-2; possibly TRBD1 for D (6 bases). Per the germline V gene, CDR1 is MNHNS and CDR2 is SASEGT. The CDR3 has 13 residues. Trimming removed 6 bases from V and 4 bases from J, with 12 bases in between. The CDR3 DNA is TGTGCCAGCAGCAATACAGGGCCCTATGGCTACACCTTC. It is translated as CASSNTGPYGYTF.